These T cell receptor beta chains were read from a single sample in a study of T cell repertoires in cytomegalovirus infection. In TCRdb, the reads were re-called with MiXCR into one record per CDR3 protein. Among some 700,000 distinct CDR3 sequences, roughly 36% were seen once, and the ten largest hold around 2.8%. Sequenced material: PBMCs. These receptors were obtained from a human donor in good health (CMV status not recorded). Some clones in this sample may be carry-over from other donors' samples. Each CDR3 is given with its conserved first and last residue. D genes are given only for firm matches. Clone size is given for some rows only: seen once, a few or many times, or a class if the clone is expanded.

V gene	clone size	D gene	J gene	CDR3 length	CDR3 DNA	CDR3 protein
TRBV6-5	once	-	TRBJ1-2	12	TGTGCCAGCAGTTCCCCCCTCTATGGCTACACCTTC	CASSSPLYGYTF
TRBV12-3/TRBV12-4	few	-	TRBJ1-5	14	TGTGCCAGCAGTTTAGCGCTCGGCAATCAGCCCCAGCATTTT	CASSLALGNQPQHF
TRBV7-2	few	-	TRBJ1-2	18	TGTGCCAGCAGCTTAGCCCGGGACATCTCCCCTTGGGGCTATGGCTACACCTTC	CASSLARDISPWGYGYTF
TRBV4-1	-	-	TRBJ2-7	12	TGCGCCAGCAGCAAAGCAAGGGGGGCTCAACTCTTC	CASSKARGAQLF
TRBV28	-	-	TRBJ1-6	16	TGTGCCAGCAGTTTAATGTCAGGGGTTGGGAATTCACCCCTCCACTTT	CASSLMSGVGNSPLHF
TRBV6-1	few	TRBD1	TRBJ1-2	14	TGTGCCGTTCGACAGGGGGAGGTTGACTATGGCTACACCTTC	CAVRQGEVDYGYTF
TRBV20-1	few	-	TRBJ1-5	14	TGCAGTGCTAGGGGTCGGAGCTACAATCAGCCCCAGCATTTT	CSARGRSYNQPQHF
TRBV6-2/TRBV6-3	many	TRBD2	TRBJ2-3	17	TGTGCCAGCAGTTCCGGACTAAGCGGGAGGGAGACAGATACGCAGTATTTT	CASSSGLSGRETDTQYF
TRBV4-1	few	-	TRBJ1-2	19	TGCGCCAGCAGCCAAGATCGGGACCCAGGAAGGGAGCGAGACTATGGCTACACCTTC	CASSQDRDPGRERDYGYTF
TRBV5-6	-	TRBD2	TRBJ2-3	16	TGTGCCAGCAGCTGGGTCGCAGCGGGAGTGGTAGATACGCAGTATTTT	CASSWVAAGVVDTQYF
TRBV24-1	few	TRBD1	TRBJ2-7	15	TGTGCCACCAGTGATTACCGACAGGGAGCCTACGAGCAGTACTTC	CATSDYRQGAYEQYF
TRBV7-6	many	-	TRBJ2-3	14	TGTGCCAGCAGCTTAGTCACTAGCACAGATACGCAGTATTTT	CASSLVTSTDTQYF
TRBV7-2	-	-	TRBJ2-2	16	TGTGCCAGCAGCCAAAAACGGACAGCGAACACCGGGGAGCTGTTTTTT	CASSQKRTANTGELFF
TRBV19	-	-	TRBJ2-7	15	TGTGCCAGTAGTTCCTTAGCGGCCGCGGCCCACGAGCAGTACTTC	CASSSLAAAAHEQYF
TRBV7-7	many	TRBD2	TRBJ2-3	16	TGTGCTAGCAGCCCAAGGCTGCTAGCGGGAGTTCAGGCGCAGTATTTT	CASSPRLLAGVQAQYF
TRBV27	-	TRBD1	TRBJ2-1	16	TGTGCCAGCAGTTTATCGAGTAGGGGGCGTTGGAATGAGCAGTTCTTC	CASSLSSRGRWNEQFF
TRBV28	-	TRBD1	TRBJ2-3	17	TGTGCCAGCAGCCCGGACAGGGGACGGATGAGCACAGATACGCAGTATTTT	CASSPDRGRMSTDTQYF
TRBV15	few	-	TRBJ2-3	17	TGTGCCACCAACCTTTTTTCGGGGGACAGCGATTCAGTTGAGCAGTATTTT	CATNLFSGDSDSVEQYF
TRBV6-6	-	-	TRBJ2-5	18	TGTGCCAGCAGTTACCCCCAATGCGGGGGCGCCTACCAAGAGACCCAGTACTTC	CASSYPQCGGAYQETQYF
TRBV7-9	few	-	TRBJ2-7	14	TGTGCCAGCAGCAGTAGACAGGACCCCTACGAGCAGTACTTC	CASSSRQDPYEQYF
TRBV5-1	-	-	TRBJ2-1	13	TGCGCCAGCAGGTCGAGCAGCAACAATGAGCAGTTCTTC	CASRSSSNNEQFF
TRBV27	-	-	TRBJ2-3	12	TGTGCCAGCAGTAAGCCAGAAGATACGCAGTATTTT	CASSKPEDTQYF
TRBV29-1	-	TRBD1	TRBJ2-3	13	TGCAGCGTTGGGCAGGGGGCCGCAGATACGCAGTATTTT	CSVGQGAADTQYF
TRBV27	-	TRBD1	TRBJ1-6	15	TGTTACAGCAGGGGGGGGGCATGGGTTAATTCACCCCTCCACTTT	CYSRGGAWVNSPLHF
TRBV19	few	TRBD2	TRBJ2-1	16	TGTGCCAGTAGTATAGGGGTGGGAGGGATCCACAATGAGCAGTTCTTC	CASSIGVGGIHNEQFF
TRBV27	-	TRBD1	TRBJ1-1	14	TGTGCCAGCAGTTTGGGACAGTGGGGGACTGAAGCTTTCTTT	CASSLGQWGTEAFF